The T cell receptor beta chain under discussion was sequenced for a study of blood T cell repertoires in COVID-19 (dated by TCRdb to the early 2020s). About the full investigation: The collaborator samples originated in the United States, Italy and Spain and spanned the acute and convalescent phases of COVID-19. The material from the prospective study consisted of cDNA or gDNA derived from T cells, B-cell-depleted T cells, or PBMCs. The dataset comprised deeply sampled blood TCRbeta repertoires from subjects exposed to, actively infected with, or recovered from COVID-19. A freely available public database, intended as a resource for researchers studying the immune response to SARS-CoV-2, is where the repertoires were released. Samples came from the ongoing ImmuneRACE study (first 160 participants) plus 1,254 subjects from 6 global collaborators. A de-identified subject ID, COVID-19 status, age in years and sex were almost always included in the sample metadata. Where available, HLA class I and class II types were obtained from metadata supplied by the sample provider rather than from assay-based typing. Results the study describes overall, beyond this receptor: The amount of clinical and demographic metadata varied by source and participant and was provided uncurated.

TCRbeta CDR3 regions were amplified from genomic DNA using the immunoSEQ Assay, a bias-controlled multiplex PCR. Per the authors' processing: The number of nucleated cells in each sample was estimated by amplification of reference gene primers within the assay. To quantify the absolute abundance of each unique TCRbeta CDR3 rearrangement, sequence reads were collapsed and filtered. For each sample, productive Simpson clonality was calculated as the square root of Simpson's diversity index across productive rearrangements. TCRdb obtained this table from immuneACCESS and retained in-frame rearrangements with V and J assigned. These tables miss some clones; where compared with another copy, unresolved V genes account for less than half of the shortfall, and the remainder is unexplained. V and J calls and clone size are as listed in that table; D and trimming were resolved from the DNA. Across this sample there are 150,000 to 200,000 clones, with 65% to 85% seen only once. The ten largest clones represent around 5.9% of the sample.

Participants in the prospective study were enrolled through a virtual design, were aged 18 to 89 years, and lived in 20 to 30 United States geographic areas. To assign participants to cohorts, the prospective study relied on clinical history that participants themselves reported in a screening survey and a study questionnaire. Recovered participants in ImmuneRACE Cohort 3 were defined by two consecutive negative NP/OP PCR tests, clearance by a healthcare professional, or resolution of symptoms. In the prospective study, whole blood, serum and a nasopharyngeal or oropharyngeal swab were collected from each participant by mobile phlebotomists. Prospective study participants could optionally give additional blood draws and questionnaires over an approximately two-month period. Before DNA extraction, blood samples from the prospective study were shipped at room temperature or frozen. The CDR3 spans 13 residues, from the cysteine through the phenylalanine. Just the 39-base CDR3 DNA is kept, in frame starting at base 1. The CDR1 and CDR2 encoded by the germline V gene (reference sequence) are GTSNPN and SVGIG. V is reduced by 2 bases and J by 3 bases, leaving a spacing of 10 bases between them.

Notes on this clone: Its antigen remains undetermined. No much larger clone exists at a distance of one base, and base qualities are not known.

This receptor was obtained from a man aged 35-49 years who had recovered from COVID-19. Material for sequencing was PBMCs or T cells enriched from blood (not recorded which). The chain couples TRBV30 to TRBJ1-1; the D gene is not confidently resolved. CDR3 loop: CAWSSQADTEAFF. The DNA sequence is given as TGTGCCTGGAGTTCCCAGGCTGACACTGAAGCTTTCTTT.